This T cell receptor (beta chain) was captured in a study of tumor and adjacent non-tumor tissue in lung cancer. Study summary: On average, productive TCRbeta reads reached about 4.17 million per sample. Regarding the study as a whole: Normal lung showed higher cumulative top 100 clone frequency than tumor. TCR diversity was significantly greater in tumor than normal lung tissue.

CDR3 length equals 13 residues. V was pared by 5 bases and J by 9 bases, with 14 bases between. Germline V CDR1 and CDR2: SGHAT, FQDESV (reference sequence). No cell sorting was done before RNA was extracted from the tissue. The normal lung tissue was taken more than 3 cm from the tumor edge. Concerning this clonotype itself: Its antigen is not known. No conserved phenylalanine or tryptophan is present at the end of the CDR3, so a read error is the likely explanation.

A modified ARM-PCR protocol with three rounds of nested PCR amplified TCRbeta. Each CDR3 protein gets one entry after TCRdb re-called the multiplex PCR reads with MiXCR. The sample has 40,000 to 60,000 distinct CDR3 sequences, 64% seen once. Sequencing was carried out using distant non-tumor lung tissue. The chain uses TRBV11-1 and TRBJ2-1; D may be TRBD1 or TRBD2 (5 bases each). The clonotype was recovered from a woman in her 70s with non-small cell lung cancer. The CDR3 protein is CASSLGPVAEQFL. Here the CDR3 DNA reads TGTGCCAGCAGCCTGGGACCCGTCGCTGAGCAGTTCCTC.